What follows is one TCR beta chain and its context. Its antigen is unknown. Qualities for individual bases were not recorded, and no much larger clone is one base off. The source of the sample is a study of shared clonotypes between healthy human individuals (dated by TCRdb to 2020 to 2021). Some background on the complete study: A couple of women and three men aged 18 to 49 years were included in the cohort. For each donor, CD4 naive and CD4 memory were each run on three plates, CD8 naive on two plates, and CD8 memory on one plate. To estimate repertoire size and how much clonotypes are shared between individuals, the study performed deep sequencing of blood TCR repertoires from a few healthy adults. Different laboratories and diverse techniques were used to prepare libraries and sequence TCR repertoires, to increase sequencing depth and limit assay-specific biases. Leukapheresis yielded between about 0.94 and 8.9 billion PBMCs per donor.

For CDR1 and CDR2, the germline V gene (reference sequence) lists GTSNPN and SVGIG. V loses 1 base at its end and J loses 3 bases; junction bases beyond the gene matches: 4. Counted from cysteine to phenylalanine, this CDR3 has 15 amino acids. Just CDR3 DNA is preserved here, 45 bases in frame from base 1. The donors were healthy, HIV-negative adults who had no recently reported acute infections or vaccinations. All donors were Caucasian adults living in Nashville, Tennessee, USA. Magnetic negative selection was used to enrich CD4+ T cells, after which naive cells were positively selected on CD45RA and the negative fraction became the memory subset. Blood was collected by leukapheresis, and PBMCs were isolated by Ficoll-Histopaque density gradient centrifugation and then cryopreserved in liquid nitrogen vapor phase. Analytical flow cytometry was used to check the purity and quantity of each magnetically sorted T cell population. Each sorted fraction had its genomic DNA isolated and then quantified by UV absorbance on a Nanodrop 2000c.

Using the deep immunoSEQ assay, TCR CDR3 regions were amplified from genomic DNA by multiplex PCR. Extracted genomic DNA from each cell subset was spread evenly across all wells of several immunoSEQ 96-well plates, with each plate serving as a replicate. For sorted subsets, about 200 ng genomic DNA, equal to about 30,000 T cell genomes, was loaded into each replicate PCR. The purified libraries were quantified using a Qubit 3.0 fluorometer, sized with a Bioanalyzer 2100, and then quantified again using the KAPA Library Quantification kit. A separate single-read 150-cycle Illumina NextSeq 550 flow cell was used to sequence each immunoSEQ 96-well plate. On the authors' methods: Because the immunoSEQ output included only junctional sequences and no quality scores, the filtering could not be the same as the filtering used for full-length reads. To assign V/J genes and CDR3, sequences were annotated against IMGT germline references using PyIR, a Python wrapper for IgBLAST v1.9. Reads were removed for weak V/J assignments (E-value above 1e-6), missing CDR3, stop codons, out-of-frame junctions, or ambiguous translated residues. A V3J clonotype was defined by an identical inferred V gene, J gene, and CDR3 amino acid sequence. Percentage overlap between repertoires was calculated by dividing the number of shared unique clonotypes by the size of the smaller repertoire. Repertoire richness was assessed with RTK rarefaction, the Chao1 estimator, and Recon v2.1 estimates of unobserved clonotypes. For all TCRbeta clonotypes obtained by the gDNA method from a few donors, generation probabilities were computed with OLGA. TCRdb stores this immuneACCESS table with in-frame sequences only. Part of the clones is absent; in the studies checked, under half of the shortfall reflects unresolved V genes, and no reason is known for the rest. V, J and clone size are those of that table, while D and trimming were read from the DNA. Within this sample are 2,500,000 or so clones, with approximately 90% of them counted one time only. Over 0.12% of the sample rests with the top ten.

Here is what the overall study found, with its caveats: Sampling was limited to blood, and TCR repertoires in tissue likely differ from TCR repertoires in blood. Naive subsets generally had larger estimated clonotype richness than memory subsets. Higher generation probabilities were observed for clonotypes shared by all four sorted-subset donors than for non-shared clonotypes. Incomplete sequencing was indicated by rarefaction of sorted-subset datasets, despite the large sequencing depth. When a handful of donors were compared, the shared fraction of clonotypes was about 5.2% for naive CD4, more than 3% for naive CD8, roughly 2.3% for memory CD4, and 0.35% to 0.4% for memory CD8. Based on pairwise subsampling, the degree of clonotype sharing among donors was expected to be affected by sequencing depth. Because the study included only a small number of donors, the genetic and exposure-history diversity represented was limited.

Sequenced input: naive CD4+ T cells sorted from blood. The cell subset or site tag for this specimen amounts to: CD45RA+ positively selected. The chain was built from TRBV30 and TRBJ1-4; 8 middle bases align to TRBD1. This TCR derives from a young man in good health. The CDR3 protein: CAWSARTGPNEKLFF. The base sequence is TGTGCCTGGAGTGCCCGGACAGGGCCTAATGAAAAACTGTTTTTT. Reference TRBV30 and TRBJ1-4 proteins supply the regions before and after the CDR3; the full variable domain is: SQTIHQWPATLVQPVGSPLSLECTVEGTSNPNLYWYRQAAGRGLQLLFYSVGIGQISSEVPQNLSASRPQDRQFILSSKKLLLSDSGFYLCAWSARTGPNEKLFFGSGTQLSVL.